Shown below are 27 T cell receptor beta chains from a single sample sequenced in a study of blood T cell repertoires in COVID-19. TCRdb keeps only in-frame clones here, not all; method: immunoSEQ multiplex PCR. The sample lists 65,000 to 95,000 clones, 75% to 90% occurring once. The specimen was peripheral blood. These receptors originate from an older man with acute or convalescent COVID-19.

The gene calls are TRBV27 and TRBJ2-1; 8 nucleotides match TRBD1. V lost 4 bases to trimming and J lost 4 bases; unmatched junction nucleotides: 6. Germline CDR1 and CDR2: MNHEY and SMNVEV (reference sequence). CDR3 length: 15 residues. The CDR3 loop reads CASSSRQGRYNEQFF. Here the CDR3 DNA reads TGTGCCAGCAGTTCCAGACAGGGGAGGTACAATGAGCAGTTCTTC.

V usage is TRBV18 and J usage is TRBJ2-7; perhaps TRBD1 as D (7 bases). CDR3 size: 14 residues. The germline gives CDR1 KGHSH, CDR2 LQKENI. Trimming removed 3 bases from V and 5 bases from J, with 14 bases in between. The CDR3 reads CASSPARGAHEQYF. CDR3 DNA sequence: TGTGCCAGCTCACCCGCCAGGGGGGCCCACGAGCAGTACTTC.

This clone was found once. CDR3 sequence: CASSDRTGVLSGNTIYF. In DNA, the CDR3 is TGTGCCAGCAGTGATAGAACAGGGGTTCTCTCTGGAAACACCATATATTTT. The V and J genes are TRBV2 and TRBJ1-3; 7 bases match TRBD1. V dropped 3 bases and J dropped 0; count of bases not matched to a gene: 8. Germline CDR1 reads SNHLY; CDR2 reads FYNNEI. This CDR3 has 17 residues.

CDR3 protein: CASSPWQAPPATDTQYF. DNA for the CDR3: TGCGCCAGCAGCCCATGGCAGGCCCCGCCGGCCACAGATACGCAGTATTTT. This chain joins TRBV5-1 and TRBJ2-3; D remains unclear. The V end lost 4 bases, the J end lost 2 bases, and 20 bases lay between the germline ends. Germline values: CDR1 SGHRS, CDR2 YFSETQ. The CDR3 is made up of 17 amino acids.

This chain uses TRBV19 with TRBJ1-2, with 9 bases matching TRBD1. The CDR3 is made up of 14 amino acids. Unmatched junction bases numbered 5, after V lost 6 bases and J lost 3 bases. Germline CDR1 reads LNHDA; CDR2 reads SQIVND (reference sequence). The CDR3 coding sequence is TGTGCCAGTAGCCCGGACAGGGGACACTATGGCTACACCTTC. This sequence encodes CASSPDRGHYGYTF. Full variable domain (remainder filled in from reference TRBV19 and TRBJ1-2): DGGITQSPKYLFRKEGQNVTLSCEQNLNHDAMYWYRQDPGQGLRLIYYSQIVNDFQKGDIAEGYSVSREKKESFPLTVTSAQKNPTAFYLCASSPDRGHYGYTFGSGTRLTVV.

This clone was recorded only once. This chain links TRBV7-2 with TRBJ2-3; 14 bases align to TRBD2. With V trimmed by 5 bases and J by 5 bases, 9 bases remained unmatched. CDR1 SGHTA and CDR2 FQGNSA come from the germline V gene. The CDR3 is 17 residues long. The CDR3 DNA sequence: TGTGCCAGCAGCAGAGCCGGGACTAGCGGGAGAGGAGATACGCAGTATTTT. As protein: CASSRAGTSGRGDTQYF.

V and J are TRBV30 and TRBJ2-5; 8 nucleotides agree with TRBD2. CDR3 length: 14 residues. Looked up from germline, CDR1 is GTSNPN and CDR2 is SVGIG (reference sequence). Losses at the gene ends were 6 bases for V and 4 bases for J; bases not matched to a gene: 10. The DNA for the CDR3 is TGTGCCTGTCGCCTGATCGGGGGGGCAGAGACCCAGTACTTC. Its protein product is CACRLIGGAETQYF.

The chain recombines TRBV5-1 with TRBJ1-3; D ambiguous. The germline gives CDR1 SGHRS, CDR2 YFSETQ. V was trimmed by 6 bases and J by 4 bases, leaving 20 bases between them. The length of the CDR3 is 16 residues. DNA for the CDR3: TGCGCCAGCACCCCAGTGGCAGGCATCGCGGGAAACACCATATATTTT. This encodes CASTPVAGIAGNTIYF.

The chain recombines TRBV7-9 with TRBJ1-6, with 7 bases that match TRBD1. CDR1 SEHNR and CDR2 FQNEAQ come from the germline V gene (reference sequence). Losses at the gene ends were 5 bases for V and 5 bases for J; bases not matched to a gene: 6. This CDR3 contains 15 residues. The CDR3 DNA follows: TGTGCCAGCAGCCCAGGGGGAGTAAATAATTCACCCCTCCACTTT. It is translated as CASSPGGVNNSPLHF.

This chain joins TRBV19 and TRBJ1-5, with 9 positions matching TRBD1. The germline gives CDR1 LNHDA, CDR2 SQIVND (reference sequence). The CDR3 is 13 amino acids. Losses at the gene ends were 6 bases for V and 10 bases for J; bases not matched to a gene: 7. CDR3 bases: TGTGCCAGTAGCATGGGACAGGGTGATCCCCAGCATTTT. Its protein product is CASSMGQGDPQHF.

The chain links TRBV3-1 (or the pseudogene TRBV3-2) to TRBJ1-1; D uncertain. V gave up 1 base and J gave up 5 bases, with 5 bases separating them. Per the germline V gene, CDR1 is LGHDT and CDR2 is YNNKEL (reference sequence). CDR3 length equals 12 residues. DNA of the CDR3: TGTGCCAGCAGCCAAGTTCCAACTGAAGCTTTCTTT. It is translated as CASSQVPTEAFF.

The chain joins TRBV10-3 to TRBJ1-2; 8 nucleotides align to TRBD1. Germline V gene sequence: CDR1 ENHRY, CDR2 SYGVKD. The V and J ends lost 10 bases and 5 bases, in that order; junction bases with no gene match: 9. The CDR3 extends over 13 amino acids. The CDR3 loop reads CATQDREGYGYTF. The CDR3 nucleotides read TGTGCCACCCAGGACAGGGAGGGGTATGGCTACACCTTC.

The chain has TRBV6-5 and TRBJ2-7, with D tentatively TRBD1 (5 bases). Germline-derived CDR1 and CDR2 are MNHEY and SVGAGI. The CDR3 totals 15 residues. Trimming stripped 6 bases from V and 0 bases from J, with 15 bases between. The CDR3 sequence: CASSRPGAFSYEQYF. CDR3 coding DNA: TGTGCCAGCAGCCGACCTGGGGCCTTCTCCTACGAGCAGTACTTC.

This clone was detected once. The chain uses TRBV12-3 or TRBV12-4 and TRBJ1-2; 7 bases map to TRBD1. Trimming cost V 4 bases and J 8 bases; bases outside gene matches: 7. The CDR3 extends over 13 amino acids. For the CDR3, the DNA is TGTGCCAGCAGTTACGAGGGGGCTCGGGGCTACACCTTC. This encodes CASSYEGARGYTF.

This clone has just a few counts. The chain couples TRBV7-2 to TRBJ2-2, with a possible D match to TRBD2 (6 bases). The CDR3 loop spans 15 amino acids. With 1 base removed from V and 6 bases from J, the gap between germline ends came to 12 bases. The V gene's germline CDR1 is SGHTA and CDR2 FQGNSA. CDR3: CASSLEVGGAGELFF. The CDR3 bases are TGTGCCAGCAGCTTAGAGGTCGGCGGGGCCGGGGAGCTGTTTTTT.

This chain connects TRBV14 to TRBJ2-5, with 11 bases matching TRBD1. The CDR3 totals 15 residues. The germline V gene has CDR1 SGHDN and CDR2 FVKESK. V shed 4 bases and J 5 bases; nucleotides not matched to a gene: 6. CDR3 DNA: TGTGCCAGCAGCCCCCGGACAGGGGGCACGGAGACCCAGTACTTC. Translation: CASSPRTGGTETQYF.

The chain employs TRBV24-1 and TRBJ2-5; D is possibly TRBD2 (6 bases). CDR3 length equals 15 residues. CDR1 is KGHDR and CDR2 is SFDVKD in the germline V gene. V dropped 2 bases and J dropped 1 base, with 10 bases sitting between them. The CDR3 reads CATSDSRDFQETQYF. CDR3 coding DNA: TGTGCCACCAGTGATTCCCGGGACTTCCAAGAGACCCAGTACTTC.

This sequence joins TRBV6-6 and TRBJ1-3, with D perhaps matching TRBD1 (5 bases). There are 14 residues in the CDR3. CDR1 is MNHNY, CDR2 SVGAGI, per germline (reference sequence). V was pared by 6 bases and J by 2 bases, with 11 bases between. The chain's CDR3 is CASSEPGAGNTIYF. Written as DNA, the CDR3 is TGTGCCAGCAGCGAACCGGGGGCTGGAAACACCATATATTTT.

The chain uses TRBV7-8 and TRBJ2-5; 12 bases are shared with TRBD2. Trimming removed 5 bases from V and 5 bases from J; junction bases left unmatched: 6. The CDR3 spans 15 residues. CDR1 is SGHVS and CDR2 is FQNEAQ in the germline V gene. Written as DNA, the CDR3 is TGTGCCAGCAGCAGAACTAGCGGGAGGCCGGAGACCCAGTACTTC. As protein: CASSRTSGRPETQYF.

This chain links TRBV28 with TRBJ1-2, with D hard to call. CDR1 is MDHEN, CDR2 SYDVKM, per germline. V lost 6 bases and J 8 bases, leaving 13 bases between the germline ends. The CDR3 runs 12 residues. CDR3 loop: CASSLRWEGYTF. DNA of the CDR3: TGTGCCAGCAGCCTTCGATGGGAGGGCTACACCTTC.

This chain uses TRBV5-1 with TRBJ2-3; D gene unclear. The CDR3 runs to 15 residues. From germline, CDR1 is SGHRS and CDR2 YFSETQ. Trimming cost V 5 bases and J 5 bases, with 18 bases left between them. CDR3 coding DNA: TGCGCCAGCAGTCTGGGCTCCAATTATGGAGATACGCAGTATTTT. The encoded protein is CASSLGSNYGDTQYF.

The V and J genes are TRBV25-1 and TRBJ2-2; 11 bases are a match to TRBD2. This CDR3 is built from 15 residues. Germline-derived CDR1 and CDR2 are MGHDK and SYGVNS. V shed 5 bases, J shed 6 bases, and the junction held 5 bases outside the gene matches. CDR3 bases: TGTGCCAGCAGTACTAGCGGGAGTGGAGCCGGGGAGCTGTTTTTT. Amino acid sequence: CASSTSGSGAGELFF.

This sequence joins TRBV6-5 and TRBJ2-2; D gene uncertain. Trimming stripped 0 bases from V and 4 bases from J, with 3 bases between. The CDR3 is 13 amino acids. CDR1 and CDR2 from the germline V gene are MNHEY and SVGAGI. This CDR3 is CASSYSATGELFF. CDR3 DNA: TGTGCCAGCAGTTACTCGGCCACCGGGGAGCTGTTTTTT.

This clone was counted only a few times. V is TRBV19 and J is TRBJ1-5, with 9 bases lining up with TRBD1. After removal of 5 bases from V and 3 bases from J, the junction contained 2 bases not matched to a gene. CDR1 and CDR2 from the germline V gene are LNHDA and SQIVND (reference sequence). The CDR3 extends over 14 amino acids. Here the CDR3 DNA reads TGTGCCAGTAGTGGGACAGGGATCAATCAGCCCCAGCATTTT. Translated: CASSGTGINQPQHF.

The CDR3 coding sequence is TGTGCCAGTAGACCGGGACAGGGTTTTCAAAAACTGTTTTTT. Translation gives CASRPGQGFQKLFF. The V call is TRBV19, the J call TRBJ1-4, with 9 bases lining up with TRBD1. Germline V gene sequence: CDR1 LNHDA, CDR2 SQIVND (reference sequence). Trimming cost V 6 bases and J 9 bases; bases outside gene matches: 8. This CDR3 has 14 amino acids.

V and J are TRBV12-5 and TRBJ1-1; the D gene is possibly TRBD1 (5 bases). This CDR3 spans 14 amino acids. Trimming removed 6 bases at V and 0 bases at J, with 11 bases between. CDR1 and CDR2 (germline): LGHNT, FRNRAP. The DNA of the CDR3 is TGTGCTAGTGGGACGGGACTCCTGAACACTGAAGCTTTCTTT. Protein: CASGTGLLNTEAFF.

The gene calls are TRBV30 and TRBJ1-1; D remains unclear. V was trimmed by 0 bases and J by 4 bases, leaving 9 bases between them. Germline CDR1 is GTSNPN and CDR2 is SVGIG (reference sequence). This CDR3 comprises 13 residues. CDR3 in DNA: TGTGCCTGGAGTGTTTTCACTAGCACTGAAGCTTTCTTT. Translated, it gives CAWSVFTSTEAFF.